This passage covers 4 T cell receptor beta chains from one sample sequenced in a study of T cell clones after liver transplantation. Profiled with immunoSEQ multiplex PCR; TCRdb holds only in-frame clones, not every one. Among around 100,000 clones, 80% to 85% were seen once, and the ten largest hold just under 1%. Sequences were derived from CD4+ T cells from blood, sampled before liver transplant. These receptors all come from a human donor who received a liver transplant.

V and J are TRBV7-2 and TRBJ1-2; unclear D gene. This CDR3 contains 14 residues. Germline V gene sequence: CDR1 SGHTA, CDR2 FQGNSA. V was trimmed by 5 bases and J by 3 bases, leaving 13 bases between them. CDR3 nucleotide sequence: TGTGCCAGCAGCCCCGCCCCCCATGACTATGGCTACACCTTC. As protein: CASSPAPHDYGYTF. Together with reference TRBV7-2 and TRBJ1-2, the CDR3 gives the full variable domain: GAGVSQSPSNKVTEKGKDVELRCDPISGHTALYWYRQSLGQGLEFLIYFQGNSAPDKSGLPSDRFSAERTGGSVSTLTIQRTQQEDSAVYLCASSPAPHDYGYTFGSGTRLTVV.

V is TRBV7-2 and J is TRBJ2-6; 9 bases are a match to TRBD2. This CDR3 is 18 amino acids long. V lost 5 bases, J lost 0 bases, and 8 bases stayed unmatched. Germline CDR1 reads SGHTA; CDR2 reads FQGNSA. The CDR3 DNA reads as TGTGCCAGCAGCGGTAAGGGACTAGCCTTCTCTGGGGCCAACGTCCTGACTTTC. Encoded protein: CASSGKGLAFSGANVLTF.

This chain links TRBV7-6 with TRBJ2-5; TRBD2 agrees at 7 bases. The CDR3 runs 15 residues. Per germline, CDR1 SGHVS and CDR2 FNYEAQ. V trimming: 8 bases; J trimming: 1 base; junction bases outside the gene matches: 10. CDR3 residues: CASQRGGTTQETQYF. DNA of the CDR3: TGTGCCAGCCAGAGGGGCGGGACTACCCAAGAGACCCAGTACTTC.

The V call is TRBV11-1, the J call TRBJ2-7; D gene ambiguous. CDR1 is SGHAT and CDR2 is FQDESV in the germline V gene (reference sequence). With 1 base removed from V and 2 bases from J, the gap between germline ends came to 6 bases. The CDR3 has 13 residues. The CDR3 reads CASSLGETYEQYF. DNA for the CDR3: TGTGCCAGCAGCTTAGGGGAAACCTACGAGCAGTACTTC. The variable domain in full, completed from reference TRBV11-1 and TRBJ2-7, reads EAEVAQSPRYKITEKSQAVAFWCDPISGHATLYWYRQILGQGPELLVQFQDESVVDDSQLPKDRFSAERLKGVDSTLKIQPAELGDSAMYLCASSLGETYEQYFGPGTRLTVT.